The 16 T cell receptor beta chains in this list originate from one sample, sequenced in a study of T cells in Graves' hyperthyroidism and ophthalmopathy. Using RNA transcripts as the source, TCR beta CDR3 regions were amplified. HTBI primers were used for first-round RT-PCR of the TCR CDR3. One entry per CDR3 protein results from TCRdb running MiXCR on the multiplex PCR reads. In the table there are about 360,000 distinct CDR3 sequences, roughly 13% of which are singletons. Specimen: blood. The source of these receptors is a woman younger than 30 with Graves' hyperthyroidism.

V gene TRBV19 combines with J gene TRBJ1-5, with 9 bases identical to TRBD1. The CDR3 is 16 amino acids. The germline CDR1 and CDR2 sequences are LNHDA and SQIVND (reference sequence). The V segment lost 6 bases and the J segment 3 bases; nucleotides outside the gene matches: 9. In DNA, the CDR3 is TGTGCCAGTAGGGGCCCAGGACAGGGGAACAATCAGCCCCAGCATTTT. Translating gives CASRGPGQGNNQPQHF.

This clonotype was counted many times. The rearrangement uses TRBV29-1 and TRBJ1-1, with D unclear. Between the trimmed V and J ends, which lost 4 bases and 8 bases, there was a span of 8 bases. The germline V gene encodes CDR1 SQVTM and CDR2 ANQGSEA. This CDR3 region has 10 residues. This CDR3 is CSVVGQEAFF. CDR3 bases: TGCAGCGTTGTCGGGCAGGAAGCTTTCTTT.

This sequence joins TRBV19 and TRBJ2-7; 9 nucleotides match TRBD2. This CDR3 contains 15 residues. Trimming removed 7 bases from V and 3 bases from J; junction bases left unmatched: 10. CDR1 is LNHDA, CDR2 SQIVND, per germline (reference sequence). The CDR3 sequence is CASTPRGGSLYEQYF. The CDR3 region has the DNA TGTGCCAGTACCCCGCGGGGGGGCTCCCTCTACGAGCAGTACTTC.

Ten or more counts support this clonotype. The J gene is TRBJ1-5, the V gene TRBV9; no clear D gene. Germline V CDR1 and CDR2: SGDLS, YYNGEE. Trimming took 0 bases from V and 3 from J, leaving 10 bases between them. The CDR3 consists of 15 residues. CDR3 in amino acids: CASSVAGQSNQPQHF. The CDR3 nucleotides read TGTGCCAGCAGCGTAGCTGGGCAGTCCAATCAGCCCCAGCATTTT.

There are many counts of this clonotype. The CDR3 here is CASRSEGPNHGYTF. The DNA for the CDR3 is TGTGCCAGCAGAAGCGAGGGGCCAAATCATGGCTACACCTTC. This rearrangement joins TRBV25-1 to TRBJ1-2; maybe TRBD1 (5 bases). CDR3 size: 14 residues. Germline loops: CDR1 MGHDK, CDR2 SYGVNS. Between the trimmed V and J ends, which lost 6 bases and 6 bases, there was a span of 17 bases.

This clonotype came up many times. The V and J genes are TRBV10-3 and TRBJ2-5; maybe TRBD1 (6 bases). Trimming took off 3 bases at V and 5 bases at J, with 19 bases between the two ends. This CDR3 spans 16 amino acids. Germline assignment: CDR1 ENHRY and CDR2 SYGVKD. The CDR3 is CAISEVQGRGEETQYF. The DNA for the CDR3 is TGTGCCATCAGTGAAGTACAGGGTAGGGGAGAGGAGACCCAGTACTTC.

This clonotype was seen at least ten times. The chain employs TRBV2 and TRBJ1-1; D uncertain. CDR1 and CDR2 (germline): SNHLY, FYNNEI. The CDR3 extends over 10 amino acids. The CDR3 loop reads CAELGTEAFF. In DNA form, the CDR3 reads TGTGCGGAGCTGGGAACTGAAGCTTTCTTT.

The chain uses TRBV7-6 and TRBJ2-7, with a tentative D call TRBD1 (6 bases). The V gene's germline CDR1 is SGHVS and CDR2 FNYEAQ. Between the trimmed V and J ends, which lost 4 bases and 4 bases, there was a span of 17 bases. CDR3 length equals 15 residues. The CDR3 sequence is CASSSPGHRAYEQYF. Here the CDR3 DNA reads TGTGCCAGCAGCTCCCCGGGACACAGAGCGTACGAGCAGTACTTC. Combining the CDR3 with reference TRBV7-6 and TRBJ2-7 gives the whole variable domain GAGVSQSPRYKVTKRGQDVALRCDPISGHVSLYWYRQALGQGPEFLTYFNYEAQQDKSGLPNDRFSAERPEGSISTLTIQRTEQRDSAMYRCASSSPGHRAYEQYFGPGTRLTVT.

This clonotype has ten or more counts. The rearrangement joins TRBV28 to TRBJ1-4; a possible D gene is TRBD1 (6 bases). This CDR3 region has 15 residues. Germline V CDR1 and CDR2: MDHEN, SYDVKM. V was shortened by 6 bases and J by 0 bases, with 11 bases between the two germline ends. This CDR3 reads CASRIGQTTNEKLFF. CDR3 sequence (DNA): TGTGCCAGCAGGATCGGACAGACAACTAATGAAAAACTGTTTTTT.

Turning to this clonotype: This could be a read error, since a much larger clone is one nucleotide away. The gene calls are TRBV29-1 and TRBJ1-1; TRBD1 agrees at 7 bases. V gave up 7 bases and J gave up 0 bases; unmatched junction bases: 20. The CDR3 extends over 18 amino acids. Germline assignment: CDR1 SQVTM and CDR2 ANQGSEA. DNA for the CDR3: TGCAGCGCTATCTTAAGACAGGGCGTCATATCCATGAACACTGAAGCTTTCTTT. The encoded protein is CSAILRQGVISMNTEAFF.

CDR3 sequence (DNA): TGTGCCCAAATCGGGAGCTCCTACGAGCAGTACTTC. It specifies CAQIGSSYEQYF. This chain links TRBV27 with TRBJ2-7; D may be TRBD2 (6 bases). Between the trimmed V and J ends, which lost 11 bases and 0 bases, there was a span of 11 bases. The CDR3 is 12 amino acids. Germline loops: CDR1 MNHEY, CDR2 SMNVEV (reference sequence).

The rearrangement uses TRBV6-1 and TRBJ2-4; no firm D call. This CDR3 has 15 amino acids. The V gene's germline CDR1 is MNHNS and CDR2 SASEGT. Trimming shortened V by 4 bases and J by 1 base, and 11 bases separated the two germline ends. The CDR3 DNA reads TGTGCCAGCAGTGGTCACCAAGCCGCCAAAAACATTCAGTACTTC. Its translation is CASSGHQAAKNIQYF.

At least ten counts were recorded for this clonotype. The chain recombines TRBV28 with TRBJ2-7, with D tentatively TRBD1 or TRBD2 (7 bases each). Between the trimmed V and J ends, which lost 5 bases and 3 bases, there was a span of 11 bases. There are 13 residues in the CDR3. Per the germline V gene, CDR1 is MDHEN and CDR2 is SYDVKM. CDR3 DNA sequence: TGTGCCAGCAGTGCAGGGGGGGGCTACGAGCAGTACTTC. The encoded protein is CASSAGGGYEQYF.

This clonotype was observed a few times. The genes are TRBV6-2 or TRBV6-3 and TRBJ1-4, with D possibly being TRBD1 (6 bases). This CDR3 is built from 17 residues. V lost 6 bases, J lost 8 bases, and 25 bases lay in between. CDR1 MNHEY and CDR2 SVGEGT come from the germline V gene. CDR3 bases: TGTGCCAGCAGCTCAACAGGGATTTCTACTTTCGGGGAAAAACTGTTTTTT. Protein sequence: CASSSTGISTFGEKLFF.

This clonotype showed up many times. The V and J genes are TRBV28 and TRBJ1-6, with a tentative D call TRBD1 (6 bases). Trimming shortened V by 7 bases and J by 6 bases, and 19 bases separated the two germline ends. CDR1 is MDHEN and CDR2 is SYDVKM in the germline V gene. The CDR3 covers 16 residues. The CDR3 DNA sequence: TGTGCCAGCATCCTAGGGGGGGGCGCACTTAATTCACCCCTCCACTTT. Translated, it gives CASILGGGALNSPLHF.

This clonotype occurred many times. J is TRBJ2-1 and V is TRBV18; no firm D call. This CDR3 is 11 amino acids long. V was pared by 6 bases and J by 6 bases, with 6 bases between. Germline lookup yields CDR1 KGHSH and CDR2 LQKENI. The CDR3 is CASSPINEQFF. The CDR3, as DNA: TGTGCCAGCTCCCCTATCAATGAGCAGTTCTTC.